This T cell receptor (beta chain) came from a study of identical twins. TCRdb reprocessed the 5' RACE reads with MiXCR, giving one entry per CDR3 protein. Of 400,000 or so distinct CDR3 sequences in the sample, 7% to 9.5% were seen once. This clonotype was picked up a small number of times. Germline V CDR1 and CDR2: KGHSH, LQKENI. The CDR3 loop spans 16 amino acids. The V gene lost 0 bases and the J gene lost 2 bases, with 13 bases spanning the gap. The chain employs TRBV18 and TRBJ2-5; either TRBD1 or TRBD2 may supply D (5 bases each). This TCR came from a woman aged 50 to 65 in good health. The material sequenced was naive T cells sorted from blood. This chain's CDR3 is CASSPPKRGLQETQYF. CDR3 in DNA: TGTGCCAGCTCACCACCGAAACGGGGCCTGCAAGAGACCCAGTACTTC.